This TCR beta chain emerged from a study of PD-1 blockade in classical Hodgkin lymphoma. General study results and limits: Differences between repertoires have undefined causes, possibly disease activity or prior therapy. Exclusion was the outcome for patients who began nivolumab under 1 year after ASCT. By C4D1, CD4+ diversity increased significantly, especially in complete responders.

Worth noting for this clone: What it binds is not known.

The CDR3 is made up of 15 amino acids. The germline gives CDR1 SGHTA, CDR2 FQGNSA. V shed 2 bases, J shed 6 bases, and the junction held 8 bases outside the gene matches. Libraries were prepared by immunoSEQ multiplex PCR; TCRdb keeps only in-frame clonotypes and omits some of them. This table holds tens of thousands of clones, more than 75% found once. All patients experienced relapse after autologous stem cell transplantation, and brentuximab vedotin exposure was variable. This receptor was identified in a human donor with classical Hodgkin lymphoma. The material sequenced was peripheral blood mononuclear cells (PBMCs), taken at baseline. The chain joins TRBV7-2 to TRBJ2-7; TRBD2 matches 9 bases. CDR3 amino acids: CASSLLGLAGLEQYF. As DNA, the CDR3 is TGTGCCAGCAGCTTATTGGGTCTAGCGGGACTCGAGCAGTACTTC.